Listed below are T cell receptor beta chains from one sample, sequenced in a study of OX40 agonist ivuxolimab in advanced cancers. Assay used: immunoSEQ multiplex PCR; TCRdb lists only in-frame clones, some missing. The sample yields more than 80,000 clones, approximately 84% seen once. The sequencing used CD4+ or CD8+ T cells sorted from blood, collected in a trial of the OX40 agonist ivuxolimab. The receptors shown here come from an adult with an advanced solid tumor such as melanoma, head and neck, liver or kidney cancer. Each CDR3 is given with its conserved first and last residue. The D gene is left open where the match is weak. Clone sizes are given selectively: once, few, many, or a class where the clone is expanded.

d_call	v_call	clone_size	j_call	cdr3_aa	cdr3_nt
-	TRBV27	-	TRBJ1-2	CASSPYVGTNEDYGYTF	TGTGCCAGCAGTCCCTACGTGGGGACTAATGAGGACTATGGCTACACCTTC
TRBD2	TRBV29-1	-	TRBJ2-7	CSVGLAGGWEQYF	TGCAGCGTTGGGCTAGCGGGAGGCTGGGAGCAGTACTTC
-	TRBV6-1	-	TRBJ2-7	CASSVMHLGDLEQYF	TGTGCCAGCAGTGTTATGCACTTGGGGGATCTCGAGCAGTACTTC
-	TRBV7-9	-	TRBJ2-1	CASSPQGGLNNEQFF	TGTGCCAGCAGCCCCCAGGGAGGCCTTAACAATGAGCAGTTCTTC
-	TRBV2	-	TRBJ1-1	CASSGWTEAFF	TGTGCCAGCAGTGGGTGGACTGAAGCTTTCTTT
-	TRBV6-4	-	TRBJ2-1	CASSSDLFHSYNEQFF	TGTGCCAGCAGTTCGGACTTATTTCACTCCTACAATGAGCAGTTCTTC
TRBD1	TRBV19	-	TRBJ1-4	CASSGQVSEKLFF	TGTGCCAGTTCGGGACAGGTTTCTGAAAAACTGTTTTTT
TRBD2	TRBV5-1	-	TRBJ2-3	CASTRSAGAQPGTDTQYF	TGCGCCAGCACCCGATCAGCGGGAGCCCAGCCGGGGACAGATACGCAGTATTTT
TRBD1	TRBV5-1	-	TRBJ2-5	CASGAAGGIETQYF	TGCGCCAGCGGGGCGGCAGGGGGCATAGAGACCCAGTACTTC
-	TRBV6-6	-	TRBJ2-2	CAAYRTVNTGELFF	TGTGCCGCCTACCGGACAGTGAACACCGGGGAGCTGTTTTTT
-	TRBV7-9	-	TRBJ2-7	CASSRTGQPSYEQYF	TGTGCCAGCAGCCGTACTGGACAGCCCTCCTACGAGCAGTACTTC
TRBD1	TRBV5-1	-	TRBJ2-7	CASSLGTGGYEQYF	TGCGCCAGCAGCTTGGGGACAGGGGGCTACGAGCAGTACTTC
-	TRBV19	-	TRBJ1-2	CASSREKDYGYTF	TGTGCCAGTAGTCGGGAGAAGGACTATGGCTACACCTTC
TRBD2	TRBV6-1	-	TRBJ2-1	CASTSSGRGHEQFF	TGTGCCAGCACCTCAAGCGGGAGAGGCCATGAGCAGTTCTTC
-	TRBV6-1	-	TRBJ2-1	CASSGPQQGGGSYNEQFF	TGTGCCAGCAGTGGCCCCCAACAGGGTGGGGGCTCCTACAATGAGCAGTTCTTC
-	TRBV5-8	-	TRBJ1-5	CASTERAGNQPQHF	TGTGCCAGCACGGAGAGGGCAGGAAATCAGCCCCAGCATTTT
TRBD2	TRBV5-1	-	TRBJ2-5	CASSQQPREGGETQYF	TGCGCCAGCAGCCAGCAACCGCGGGAGGGCGGGGAGACCCAGTACTTC
-	TRBV11-3	-	TRBJ2-2	CASSLDPAGELFF	TGTGCCAGCAGCCTAGACCCGGCCGGGGAGCTGTTTTTT
TRBD2	TRBV14	-	TRBJ2-1	CASSRSGTRHEQFF	TGTGCCAGCAGCCGATCCGGGACTAGGCATGAGCAGTTCTTC
TRBD2	TRBV25-1	-	TRBJ2-1	CASSWRAGGPDEQFF	TGTGCCAGCAGTTGGCGAGCGGGAGGGCCTGATGAGCAGTTCTTC
-	TRBV30	few	TRBJ1-2	CAHCRDGLPQYGYTF	TGTGCTCACTGCCGGGACGGACTACCCCAATATGGCTACACCTTC
-	TRBV19	-	TRBJ2-4	CASSSRIPGRAKNIQYF	TGTGCCAGTAGTAGCAGGATCCCAGGAAGAGCCAAAAACATTCAGTACTTC
TRBD1	TRBV11-2	-	TRBJ2-3	CASSHRGQTDTQYF	TGTGCCAGCAGCCACAGGGGGCAGACAGATACGCAGTATTTT
-	TRBV6-6	-	TRBJ1-2	CASSLGAGYYGYTF	TGTGCCAGCAGCCTGGGGGCAGGGTACTATGGCTACACCTTC
TRBD2	TRBV28	-	TRBJ2-7	CASSLSASGRGEQYF	TGTGCCAGCAGTTTATCGGCTAGCGGGAGGGGCGAGCAGTACTTC
-	TRBV9	-	TRBJ1-2	CASSPQGENYGYTF	TGTGCCAGCAGCCCCCAAGGGGAGAACTATGGCTACACCTTC